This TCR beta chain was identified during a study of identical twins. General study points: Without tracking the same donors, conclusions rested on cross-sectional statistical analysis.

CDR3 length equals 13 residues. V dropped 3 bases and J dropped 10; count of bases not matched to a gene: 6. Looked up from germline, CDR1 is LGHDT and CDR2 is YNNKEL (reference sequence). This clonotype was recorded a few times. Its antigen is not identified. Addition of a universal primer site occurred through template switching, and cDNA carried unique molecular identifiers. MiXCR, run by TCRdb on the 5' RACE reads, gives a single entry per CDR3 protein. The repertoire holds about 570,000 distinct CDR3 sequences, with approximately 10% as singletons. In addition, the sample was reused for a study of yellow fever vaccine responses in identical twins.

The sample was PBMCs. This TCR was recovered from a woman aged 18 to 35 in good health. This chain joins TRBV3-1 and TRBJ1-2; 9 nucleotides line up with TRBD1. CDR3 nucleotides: TGTGCCAGCAGCCATCGGACAGGGGATGACTACACCTTC. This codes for CASSHRTGDDYTF.